The 15 T cell receptor beta chains given below trace back to one sample, sequenced in a study of cytomegalovirus exposure and HLA in healthy donors. PCR amplification relied on 60 Vbeta primers (plus 13 Jbeta primers). Repertoires were generated with immunoSEQ multiplex PCR, while TCRdb's copy carries only in-frame clones and drops some. Of over 100,000 clones listed, around nine tenths were seen once; the top ten hold more than 4.5%. The sequenced sample consisted of PBMCs. The origin of the receptors is a woman in her 30s in good health and CMV-seronegative.

The table lists this clone with a count of one. The genes are TRBV7-8 and TRBJ1-4; D is undetermined. The V end was cut by 1 base, the J end by 8 bases, with 14 bases between. The CDR3 extends over 15 amino acids. Per germline, CDR1 SGHVS and CDR2 FQNEAQ. This CDR3 reads CASSLGRGFREKLFF. DNA for the CDR3: TGTGCCAGCAGCTTAGGTAGAGGGTTCCGGGAAAAACTGTTTTTT.

The V call is TRBV7-9, the J call TRBJ1-2; TRBD1 agrees at 8 bases. The V gene end was trimmed by 5 bases and the J gene end by 7 bases; junction bases not matched to a gene: 12. The CDR3 covers 15 residues. Germline V CDR1 and CDR2: SEHNR, FQNEAQ (reference sequence). This CDR3 reads CASSQQQGDVGGYTF. Written as DNA, the CDR3 is TGTGCCAGCAGCCAGCAACAGGGGGACGTTGGTGGCTACACCTTC.

The V and J genes are TRBV2 and TRBJ1-3; tentatively, D is TRBD1 (5 bases). CDR3 size: 13 residues. Germline V gene lookup returns CDR1 SNHLY and CDR2 FYNNEI. V lost 9 bases and J lost 3, with 12 bases in between. The CDR3: CASGPGVGNTIYF. In DNA form, the CDR3 reads TGTGCCAGTGGGCCGGGGGTTGGAAACACCATATATTTT.

DNA for the CDR3: TGTGCCAGCTCACCTGGCAGCCAAGAGACCCAGTACTTC. This sequence encodes CASSPGSQETQYF. This rearrangement joins TRBV18 to TRBJ2-5; no definite D call. The germline V gene encodes CDR1 KGHSH and CDR2 LQKENI. The CDR3 is made up of 13 amino acids. The germline V and J ends were trimmed by 3 bases and 1 base, with 6 bases remaining between them.

The chain is built from TRBV29-1 and TRBJ1-1; D is unresolved. V lost 1 base and J 0 bases, leaving 6 bases between the germline ends. The germline V gene encodes CDR1 SQVTM and CDR2 ANQGSEA. This CDR3 is 13 amino acids long. The CDR3 is CSVEGPMNTEAFF. In nucleotides, the CDR3 is TGCAGCGTTGAAGGTCCCATGAACACTGAAGCTTTCTTT.

The chain carries TRBV28 and TRBJ2-7; 8 bases align to TRBD1. CDR3 length: 16 amino acids. From germline, CDR1 is MDHEN and CDR2 SYDVKM. Germline trimming cut 4 bases from V and 3 bases from J; bases unmatched to any gene: 11. The CDR3 spells CASSYARTGSGYEQYF. CDR3 nucleotides: TGTGCCAGCAGTTACGCGAGGACAGGGTCAGGCTACGAGCAGTACTTC.

CDR3 bases: TGTGCCAGCAGGGAGGGAAGCGGGGTTAGCTCCTACAATGAGCAGTTCTTC. It encodes CASREGSGVSSYNEQFF. The chain couples TRBV2 to TRBJ2-1; 7 positions agree with TRBD2. Germline V gives CDR1 SNHLY, CDR2 FYNNEI. V lost 6 bases, J lost 0 bases, and 11 bases stayed unmatched. There are 17 residues in the CDR3.

The chain recombines TRBV15 with TRBJ1-3; D gene ambiguous. CDR3 length: 13 residues. From germline, CDR1 is LNHNV and CDR2 YYDKDF (reference sequence). Between the trimmed V and J ends, which lost 0 bases and 8 bases, there was a span of 8 bases. The CDR3 region has the DNA TGTGCCACCAGCAGAGACGCGGGTGACACCATATATTTT. It specifies CATSRDAGDTIYF.

The V gene is TRBV29-1, the J gene TRBJ2-2, with a tentative D call TRBD1 (6 bases). Germline V gene data show CDR1 as SQVTM and CDR2 as ANQGSEA. The CDR3 runs to 17 residues. V gave up 7 bases and J gave up 2 bases, with 23 bases separating them. The CDR3 protein is CSAQGEQGKINTGELFF. The CDR3 coding sequence is TGCAGCGCTCAAGGCGAACAGGGAAAAATCAACACCGGGGAGCTGTTTTTT.

The chain links TRBV28 to TRBJ1-1; D perhaps matches TRBD1 (6 bases). CDR3 length equals 15 residues. Germline CDR1 is MDHEN and CDR2 is SYDVKM. The germline V and J ends were trimmed by 3 bases and 1 base, with 12 bases remaining between them. The CDR3 loop is CASSFPDRRNTEAFF. The DNA of the CDR3 is TGTGCCAGCAGTTTCCCCGACAGGAGGAACACTGAAGCTTTCTTT.

This chain uses TRBV27 with TRBJ1-1; D gene unclear. The germline V and J ends were trimmed by 4 bases and 7 bases, with 10 bases remaining between them. Per the germline V gene, CDR1 is MNHEY and CDR2 is SMNVEV (reference sequence). This CDR3 contains 12 residues. The CDR3 DNA is TGTGCCAGCAGTTCGGCCTACAGTGAAGCTTTCTTT. This gives the protein CASSSAYSEAFF.

V is TRBV9 and J is TRBJ2-3; 8 bases align to TRBD2. V shed 5 bases, J shed 4 bases, and the junction held 9 bases outside the gene matches. CDR3 length equals 15 residues. Germline V gives CDR1 SGDLS, CDR2 YYNGEE. The CDR3: CASSPSGPHADTQYF. CDR3 nucleotide sequence: TGTGCCAGCAGTCCTAGCGGGCCTCATGCAGATACGCAGTATTTT.

The V gene is TRBV27, the J gene TRBJ2-1, with 7 bases that match TRBD1. CDR3 size: 15 residues. Germline V CDR1 and CDR2: MNHEY, SMNVEV (reference sequence). Trimming removed 3 bases from V and 0 bases from J; junction bases left unmatched: 2. CDR3 loop: CASSFRDSSYNEQFF. CDR3 nucleotide sequence: TGTGCCAGCAGTTTCAGGGACAGCTCCTACAATGAGCAGTTCTTC.

This clone was observed a single time. The rearrangement uses TRBV27 and TRBJ2-1; no firm D call. Between the trimmed V and J ends, which lost 0 bases and 2 bases, there was a span of 17 bases. Per the germline V gene, CDR1 is MNHEY and CDR2 is SMNVEV (reference sequence). CDR3 length: 18 amino acids. DNA of the CDR3: TGTGCCAGCAGTTTATCGGCTAGTCTGGTGGCGACCTACAATGAGCAGTTCTTC. Its translation: CASSLSASLVATYNEQFF.

The gene calls are TRBV7-9 and TRBJ1-3; 8 nucleotides line up with TRBD1. The length of the CDR3 is 18 residues. With 0 bases clipped from V and 0 bases from J, the junction kept 7 bases outside the gene matches. Germline values: CDR1 SEHNR, CDR2 FQNEAQ (reference sequence). CDR3 protein: CASSLASAGTGSGNTIYF. CDR3 sequence (DNA): TGTGCCAGCAGCTTAGCTAGCGCCGGGACAGGCTCTGGAAACACCATATATTTT.